These 8 T cell receptor beta chains share one sample of origin, sequenced in a study of blood T cell repertoires in COVID-19. Profiling relied on immunoSEQ multiplex PCR, and the TCRdb table lists in-frame clones only, not all of them. Found here are around 290,000 clones, roughly 90% of them singletons; the top ten hold about an eighth. The source material was peripheral blood. The receptors derive from a woman in her seventies with COVID-19, enrolled during active disease.

The J gene is TRBJ1-1, the V gene TRBV19; 9 bases match TRBD1. The CDR3 length is 15 residues. V lost 10 bases to trimming and J lost 2 bases; unmatched junction nucleotides: 11. Germline-derived CDR1 and CDR2 are LNHDA and SQIVND (reference sequence). CDR3 in amino acids: CATTGGAWVNTEAFF. The CDR3 bases are TGTGCCACTACAGGGGGCGCTTGGGTAAACACTGAAGCTTTCTTT.

CDR3 sequence (DNA): TGTGCCAGCAGCCAGTCACAGGGACGTGAAGCTTTCTTT. It specifies CASSQSQGREAFF. The chain is built from TRBV3-1 (or the pseudogene TRBV3-2) and TRBJ1-1; maybe TRBD1 (6 bases). The CDR3 runs 13 residues. V lost 3 bases to trimming and J lost 7 bases, with 12 bases between them. Germline V lookup: CDR1 LGHDT, CDR2 YNNKEL (reference sequence).

The gene calls are TRBV19 and TRBJ2-1; 10 positions agree with TRBD2. With 7 bases clipped from V and 2 bases from J, the junction kept 11 bases outside the gene matches. The germline gives CDR1 LNHDA, CDR2 SQIVND (reference sequence). The CDR3 contains 17 residues. The CDR3 spells CASKDQRGGRAYNEQFF. For the CDR3, the DNA is TGTGCCAGTAAGGATCAGCGGGGGGGCCGAGCCTACAATGAGCAGTTCTTC.

The V call is TRBV10-3, the J call TRBJ2-3, with a possible D match to TRBD2 (7 bases). The V gene lost 2 bases and the J gene lost 4 bases, with 10 bases spanning the gap. Germline V gives CDR1 ENHRY, CDR2 SYGVKD. The CDR3 loop spans 14 amino acids. CDR3 sequence: CAISERGAADTQYF. For the CDR3, the DNA is TGTGCCATCAGTGAGCGGGGGGCGGCAGATACGCAGTATTTT.

This chain joins TRBV18 and TRBJ2-7, with D perhaps matching TRBD1 (6 bases). The CDR3 loop spans 13 amino acids. Trimming shortened V by 5 bases and J by 2 bases, and 10 bases separated the two germline ends. The germline CDR1 and CDR2 sequences are KGHSH and LQKENI. CDR3 loop: CASSGDNPYEQYF. The CDR3 DNA reads TGTGCCAGCTCAGGGGACAATCCCTACGAGCAGTACTTC.

The chain uses TRBV29-1 and TRBJ1-2, with D possibly TRBD1 on 5 matching bases. This CDR3 contains 13 residues. Germline CDR1 is SQVTM and CDR2 is ANQGSEA. V was clipped by 7 bases and J by 4 bases, with 16 bases between them. The CDR3 DNA reads TGCAGCGCCCTGGACCCGGGGGTCTATGGCTACACCTTC. It specifies CSALDPGVYGYTF. Variable domain in full (rest from reference TRBV29-1 and TRBJ1-2): SAVISQKPSRDICQRGTSLTIQCQVDSQVTMMFWYRQQPGQSLTLIATANQGSEATYESGFVIDKFPISRPNLTFSTLTVSNMSPEDSSIYLCSALDPGVYGYTFGSGTRLTVV.

This rearrangement joins TRBV7-9 to TRBJ2-5, with TRBD1 as a possible D gene (5 bases). Trimming removed 2 bases at V and 5 bases at J, with 12 bases between. The CDR3 sequence is 14 residues long. Germline lookup yields CDR1 SEHNR and CDR2 FQNEAQ (reference sequence). CDR3 loop: CASSLLAGFETQYF. The CDR3 nucleotides are TGTGCCAGCAGCTTATTGGCAGGGTTCGAGACCCAGTACTTC.

Turning to this clone: The sample carries other DNA sequences with the same CDR3. In nucleotides, the CDR3 is TGTGCCAGCAGTGTAGGGGGAAACTATGGCTACACCTTC. Amino acids: CASSVGGNYGYTF. The genes are TRBV2 and TRBJ1-2; tentative D call: TRBD1 (6 bases). CDR1 SNHLY and CDR2 FYNNEI come from the germline V gene. This CDR3 has 13 amino acids. V was pared by 4 bases and J by 2 bases, with 8 bases between.